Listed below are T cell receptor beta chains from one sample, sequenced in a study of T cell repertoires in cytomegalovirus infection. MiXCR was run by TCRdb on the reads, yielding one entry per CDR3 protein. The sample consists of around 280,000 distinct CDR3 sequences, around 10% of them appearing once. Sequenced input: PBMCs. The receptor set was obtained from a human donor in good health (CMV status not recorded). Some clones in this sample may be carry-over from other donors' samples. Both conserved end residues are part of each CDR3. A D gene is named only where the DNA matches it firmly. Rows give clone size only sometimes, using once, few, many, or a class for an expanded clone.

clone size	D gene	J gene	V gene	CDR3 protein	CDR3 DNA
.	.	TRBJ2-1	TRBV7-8	CASSLNIPLNEQFF	TGTGCCAGCAGCTTGAATATTCCGTTGAATGAGCAGTTCTTC
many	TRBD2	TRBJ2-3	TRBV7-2	CASSFSGVRNTQYF	TGTGCCAGCAGCTTTAGCGGGGTCCGGAATACGCAGTATTTT
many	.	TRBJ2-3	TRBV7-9	CASSPSTLRADTQYF	TGTGCCAGCAGCCCTTCGACTTTACGGGCAGATACGCAGTATTTT
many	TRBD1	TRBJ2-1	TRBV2	CASGAGGTDEQFF	TGTGCCAGCGGAGCAGGGGGCACAGATGAGCAGTTCTTC
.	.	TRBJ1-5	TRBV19	CATKGGIYSNQPQHF	TGTGCCACCAAGGGAGGGATCTATAGCAATCAGCCCCAGCATTTT
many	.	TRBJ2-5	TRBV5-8	CASSFRQDPGPQYF	TGTGCCAGCAGCTTCCGGCAGGACCCAGGGCCCCAGTACTTC
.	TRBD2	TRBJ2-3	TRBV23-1	CASSHPGLAGADTQYF	TGCGCCAGCAGTCACCCGGGACTAGCGGGGGCAGATACGCAGTATTTT
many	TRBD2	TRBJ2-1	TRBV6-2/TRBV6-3	CASSWGGVGNEQFF	TGTGCCAGCAGTTGGGGGGGGGTAGGCAATGAGCAGTTCTTC
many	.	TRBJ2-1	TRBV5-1	CASSVTGAHNEQFF	TGCGCCAGCAGCGTCACCGGGGCCCACAATGAGCAGTTCTTC
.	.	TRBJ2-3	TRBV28	CAKYRQFNTQYF	TGTGCCAAATACAGACAGTTCAATACGCAGTATTTT
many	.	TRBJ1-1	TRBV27	CASKRGNTEAFF	TGTGCCAGCAAAAGGGGGAACACTGAAGCTTTCTTT
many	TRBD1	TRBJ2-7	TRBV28	CASSLFFGQAHEQYF	TGTGCCAGCAGTTTATTTTTTGGACAGGCCCACGAGCAGTACTTC
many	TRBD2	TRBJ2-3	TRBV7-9	CASRIAGGADTQYF	TGTGCCAGCAGGATAGCGGGGGGAGCAGATACGCAGTATTTT
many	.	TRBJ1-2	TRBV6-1	CASGRAVSNYGYTF	TGTGCCAGCGGAAGGGCGGTTTCTAACTATGGCTACACCTTC
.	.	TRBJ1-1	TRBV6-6	CASSNEQVANTEAFF	TGTGCCAGCAGTAATGAACAGGTCGCGAACACTGAAGCTTTCTTT
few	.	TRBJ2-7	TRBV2	CASSVVAVYEQYF	TGTGCCAGCAGTGTAGTAGCGGTCTACGAGCAGTACTTC
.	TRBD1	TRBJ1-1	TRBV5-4	CASSPGTGGIEAFF	TGTGCCAGCAGCCCCGGGACAGGGGGCATTGAAGCTTTCTTT
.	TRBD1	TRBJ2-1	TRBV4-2	CASSQGGQGDEQFF	TGTGCCAGCAGCCAAGGTGGACAGGGTGATGAGCAGTTCTTC
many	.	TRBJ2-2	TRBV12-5	CASGSVWGTGELFF	TGTGCTAGTGGTTCAGTGTGGGGAACCGGGGAGCTGTTTTTT
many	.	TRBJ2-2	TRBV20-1	CSARDTGADTGELFF	TGCAGTGCTAGAGATACGGGGGCCGACACCGGGGAGCTGTTTTTT
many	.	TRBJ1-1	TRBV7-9	CASSLDPDRNTEAFF	TGTGCCAGCAGCTTGGACCCCGACAGGAACACTGAAGCTTTCTTT
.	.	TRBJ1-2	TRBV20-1	CSASVQNPYGYTF	TGCAGTGCTAGTGTCCAAAACCCCTATGGCTACACCTTC
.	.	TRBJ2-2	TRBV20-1	CSPRGGTNTGELFF	TGCAGCCCAAGGGGGGGAACGAACACCGGGGAGCTGTTTTTT
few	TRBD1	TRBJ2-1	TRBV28	CASSFQQGANEQFF	TGTGCCAGCAGTTTCCAACAGGGGGCTAATGAGCAGTTCTTC
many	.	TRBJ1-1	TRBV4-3	CASSQDRGGGGAFF	TGCGCCAGCAGCCAAGATCGGGGGGGAGGGGGAGCTTTCTTT
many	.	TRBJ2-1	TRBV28	CASSWPGQSDEQFF	TGTGCCAGCAGTTGGCCCGGACAGTCCGATGAGCAGTTCTTC
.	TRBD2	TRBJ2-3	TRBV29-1	CSVEVLAGGTDTQYF	TGCAGCGTTGAAGTCTTAGCGGGGGGCACAGATACGCAGTATTTT
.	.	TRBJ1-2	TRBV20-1	CSAGGQFGLYGYTF	TGCAGTGCTGGGGGTCAATTTGGACTCTATGGCTACACCTTC
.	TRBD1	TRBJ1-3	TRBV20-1	CSALGQNTGNTIYF	TGCAGTGCTTTGGGACAGAATACTGGAAACACCATATATTTT
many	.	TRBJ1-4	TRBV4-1	CASSQTRGEKLFF	TGCGCCAGCAGCCAGACCCGTGGGGAAAAACTGTTTTTT
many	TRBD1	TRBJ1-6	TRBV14	CASSQRTGGNSPLHF	TGTGCCAGCAGCCAAAGGACAGGGGGAAATTCACCCCTCCACTTT
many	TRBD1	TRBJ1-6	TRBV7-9	CASSLGTGDVDSPLHF	TGTGCCAGCAGCCTCGGGACAGGGGATGTGGATTCACCCCTCCACTTT
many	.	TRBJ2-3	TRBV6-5	CASRRDTLTDTQYF	TGTGCCAGCCGGCGGGACACCCTCACAGATACGCAGTATTTT
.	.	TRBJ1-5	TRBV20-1	CSAREQGSGSNQPQHF	TGCAGTGCTAGAGAGCAGGGATCGGGAAGCAATCAGCCCCAGCATTTT
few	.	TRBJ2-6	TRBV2	CASAGAAGANVLTF	TGTGCCAGCGCCGGGGCCGCTGGGGCCAACGTCCTGACTTTC
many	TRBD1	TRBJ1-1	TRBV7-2	CASSLGQVPEAFF	TGTGCCAGCAGTTTGGGACAGGTCCCTGAAGCTTTCTTT
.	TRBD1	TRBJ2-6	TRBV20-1	CSARGRDRGLGANVLTF	TGCAGTGCTAGAGGCCGGGACAGGGGGCTTGGGGCCAACGTCCTGACTTTC
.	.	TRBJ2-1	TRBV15	CATSRVTGTGLNEQFF	TGTGCCACCAGCAGAGTAACCGGGACGGGACTCAATGAGCAGTTCTTC
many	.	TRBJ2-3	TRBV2	CASSEGRVSDTQYF	TGTGCCAGCAGTGAAGGGAGGGTCTCAGATACGCAGTATTTT
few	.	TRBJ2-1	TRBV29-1	CSVEVAGAKVYNEQFF	TGCAGCGTTGAAGTAGCAGGGGCAAAGGTCTACAATGAGCAGTTCTTC
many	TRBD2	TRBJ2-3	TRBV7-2	CASSWGGLAGVVPGTDTQYF	TGTGCCAGCAGCTGGGGGGGACTAGCGGGGGTGGTCCCTGGCACAGATACGCAGTATTTT
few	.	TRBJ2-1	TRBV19	CASSDSALLGSYNEQFF	TGTGCCAGTAGCGACAGTGCCCTTCTTGGCTCCTACAATGAGCAGTTCTTC
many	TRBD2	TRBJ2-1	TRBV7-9	CASSSPAGGLYNEQFF	TGTGCCAGCAGCTCCCCCGCGGGGGGGCTCTACAATGAGCAGTTCTTC
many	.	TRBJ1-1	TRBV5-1	CASRPGTVEQVEAFF	TGCGCCAGCAGGCCGGGAACAGTGGAGCAGGTTGAAGCTTTCTTT
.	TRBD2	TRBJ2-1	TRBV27	CASSSPGRSSYNEQFF	TGTGCCAGCAGTTCCCCCGGGAGGAGCTCCTACAATGAGCAGTTCTTC
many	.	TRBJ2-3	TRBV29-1	CSVATSDTQYF	TGCAGCGTTGCGACGTCTGATACGCAGTATTTT
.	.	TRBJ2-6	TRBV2	CASRTLGSGANVLTF	TGTGCCAGCAGAACTCTTGGGTCTGGGGCCAACGTCCTGACTTTC
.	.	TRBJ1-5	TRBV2	CASSEGLSGNQPQHF	TGTGCCAGCAGTGAAGGTCTTAGCGGGAATCAGCCCCAGCATTTT
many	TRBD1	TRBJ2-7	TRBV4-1	CASSQAGTGDYEQYF	TGCGCCAGCAGCCAAGCCGGGACAGGGGACTACGAGCAGTACTTC
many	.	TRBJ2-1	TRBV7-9	CASSPTRYNEQFF	TGTGCCAGCAGCCCAACTCGTTACAATGAGCAGTTCTTC
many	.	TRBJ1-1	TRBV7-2	CASSLEQGSRTEAFF	TGTGCCAGCAGCTTAGAGCAGGGGTCCCGGACTGAAGCTTTCTTT
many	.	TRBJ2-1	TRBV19	CASSLKHYNEQFF	TGTGCCAGTTCCTTAAAACATTACAATGAGCAGTTCTTC
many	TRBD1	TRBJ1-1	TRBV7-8	CASSVYRGGYTEAFF	TGTGCCAGCAGCGTATACAGGGGAGGATACACTGAAGCTTTCTTT
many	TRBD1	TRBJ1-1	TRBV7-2	CASSPGQGKAAFF	TGTGCCAGCAGCCCCGGACAGGGGAAAGCAGCTTTCTTT
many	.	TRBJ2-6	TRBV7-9	CASSQDSSGANVLTF	TGTGCCAGCAGCCAAGACAGCTCTGGGGCCAACGTCCTGACTTTC